This T cell receptor (beta chain) derives from a study of blood T cell repertoires in COVID-19. Method: immunoSEQ multiplex PCR; TCRdb's copy keeps in-frame clones and lacks some. The table shows 250,000 or so clones, with more than 75% occurring only once. Trimming cost V 3 bases and J 5 bases; bases outside gene matches: 4. The CDR3 runs 13 residues. CDR1 is GTSNPN and CDR2 is SVGIG in the germline V gene (reference sequence). The material sequenced was PBMCs or T cells enriched from blood (not recorded which). The rearrangement joins TRBV30 to TRBJ1-1; 9 bases agree with TRBD1. This receptor was taken from a woman between 18 and 29 years old who had recovered from COVID-19. The chain's CDR3 is CAWRDRGKTEAFF. In nucleotides, the CDR3 is TGTGCCTGGAGGGACAGGGGAAAAACTGAAGCTTTCTTT.